Presented here are 31 T cell receptor beta chains from one specimen sequenced in a study of blood T cell repertoires in COVID-19. Sequenced by immunoSEQ multiplex PCR; TCRdb stores in-frame clones only, minus some. The sample gives 200,000 to 300,000 clones, about 89% of which show up once; approximately 2.6% is in the top ten. The sequencing input was PBMCs or T cells enriched from blood (not recorded which). These receptor sequences come from a young woman who had recovered from COVID-19.

The gene calls are TRBV28 and TRBJ1-2; D perhaps matches TRBD1 (5 bases). CDR3 length: 17 amino acids. Germline CDR1 reads MDHEN; CDR2 reads SYDVKM. The V gene lost 3 bases and the J gene lost 8 bases, with 25 bases spanning the gap. CDR3 in DNA: TGTGCCAGCAGTTTTCCAGGGTGGGACTATGCAGGTTCGGGCTACACCTTC. This codes for CASSFPGWDYAGSGYTF.

The chain is built from TRBV27 and TRBJ2-5; the D is unclear. The CDR3 loop spans 13 amino acids. Germline loops: CDR1 MNHEY, CDR2 SMNVEV (reference sequence). Trimming removed 0 bases at V and 7 bases at J, with 9 bases between. CDR3 sequence: CASSLSLPGTQYF. In nucleotides, the CDR3 is TGTGCCAGCAGTTTATCCCTCCCAGGGACCCAGTACTTC.

CDR3 loop: CASSLLVTGNPYGYTF. Here the CDR3 DNA reads TGTGCCAGCAGCTTACTTGTGACAGGGAATCCCTATGGCTACACCTTC. V gene TRBV7-9 combines with J gene TRBJ1-2; 7 nucleotides match TRBD1. Germline loops: CDR1 SEHNR, CDR2 FQNEAQ (reference sequence). The CDR3 has 16 amino acids. After removal of 2 bases from V and 4 bases from J, the junction contained 10 bases not matched to a gene.

This sequence joins TRBV10-2 and TRBJ1-2, with D possibly matching TRBD1 (5 bases). CDR3 length: 14 residues. Trimming removed 3 bases at V and 0 bases at J, with 8 bases between. Germline-derived CDR1 and CDR2 are WSHSY and SAAADI. CDR3 coding DNA: TGCGCCAGCAGTGACCAGACAGCTAACTATGGCTACACCTTC. Translation: CASSDQTANYGYTF.

This chain joins TRBV3-1 (or the pseudogene TRBV3-2) and TRBJ2-5; 9 nucleotides align to TRBD2. There are 15 residues in the CDR3. Germline V gene sequence: CDR1 LGHDT, CDR2 YNNKEL (reference sequence). V lost 1 base, J lost 4 bases, and 4 bases stayed unmatched. The CDR3 DNA follows: TGTGCCAGCAGCCAAGGGCTTAGCGGGAGAGAGACCCAGTACTTC. Translation gives CASSQGLSGRETQYF.

The chain carries TRBV13 and TRBJ2-7, with D possibly TRBD1 on 5 matching bases. This CDR3 is built from 15 residues. The ends were cut back, 5 bases at V and 5 bases at J, with 19 bases in the middle. The germline V gene has CDR1 PRHDT and CDR2 FYEKMQ (reference sequence). Here the CDR3 DNA reads TGTGCCAGCAGCCTTAGGGGCAGGGTCACCCACGAGCAGTACTTC. Protein: CASSLRGRVTHEQYF.

This chain connects TRBV9 to TRBJ2-2, with 9 bases fitting TRBD1. With V trimmed by 3 bases and J by 3 bases, 9 bases remained unmatched. Germline V CDR1 and CDR2: SGDLS, YYNGEE. The CDR3 consists of 17 residues. In DNA form, the CDR3 reads TGTGCCAGCAGCGGCCACAGGGGGCCTATGGACACCGGGGAGCTGTTTTTT. Encoded protein: CASSGHRGPMDTGELFF.

The chain recombines TRBV13 with TRBJ1-2, with a possible D match to TRBD1 (5 bases). V lost 5 bases and J lost 7, with 17 bases in between. This CDR3 is 14 amino acids long. Germline loops: CDR1 PRHDT, CDR2 FYEKMQ (reference sequence). CDR3 region: CASSRSHGGGGYTF. The DNA for the CDR3 is TGTGCCAGCAGCCGGTCCCATGGGGGAGGTGGCTACACCTTC.

V is TRBV13 and J is TRBJ2-7, with 15 bases matching TRBD2. The V segment lost 5 bases and the J segment 4 bases; nucleotides outside the gene matches: 12. Germline loops: CDR1 PRHDT, CDR2 FYEKMQ (reference sequence). This CDR3 comprises 18 residues. The CDR3 region is CASSARIGLAGGRYEQYF. The CDR3 coding sequence is TGTGCCAGCAGCGCCCGAATTGGACTAGCGGGGGGGCGGTACGAGCAGTACTTC.

CDR3 protein: CATQPGQGSGEQFF. As DNA, the CDR3 is TGTGCCACTCAACCGGGACAGGGATCCGGTGAGCAGTTCTTC. The V and J genes are TRBV19 and TRBJ2-1, with 9 bases fitting TRBD1. Trimming removed 10 bases from V and 9 bases from J; junction bases left unmatched: 13. The CDR3 length is 14 residues. CDR1 is LNHDA, CDR2 SQIVND, per germline (reference sequence).

Comments on this clone: At one end, the junction sequence differs from germline, possibly due to a read error. The V and J genes are TRBV19 and TRBJ1-2; TRBD1 is a possible D gene (6 bases). Germline V lookup: CDR1 LNHDA, CDR2 SQIVND (reference sequence). The CDR3 has 17 residues. Written as DNA, the CDR3 is TGTGCCAGTAGTATCTCCATCCCTCAGGGGAAGATCTATGGGTACACCTTC. It encodes CASSISIPQGKIYGYTF.

J is TRBJ2-7 and V is TRBV4-3; TRBD1 matches 9 bases. The CDR3 runs 14 residues. Germline values: CDR1 LGHNA, CDR2 YSLEER. J was trimmed by 5 bases and V by 1 base; bases with no gene match: 3. The CDR3 reads CASSQVGTGNEQYF. DNA for the CDR3: TGCGCCAGCAGCCAAGTGGGGACAGGGAACGAGCAGTACTTC.

This chain joins TRBV3-1 (or the pseudogene TRBV3-2) and TRBJ1-5; D perhaps matches TRBD1 (6 bases). CDR1 and CDR2 from the germline V gene are LGHDT and YNNKEL (reference sequence). V was shortened by 0 bases and J by 6 bases, with 12 bases between the two germline ends. The CDR3 is made up of 15 amino acids. CDR3 protein: CASSQDITGSQPQHF. Here the CDR3 DNA reads TGTGCCAGCAGCCAAGATATCACAGGGAGTCAGCCCCAGCATTTT.

This clone was recorded only once. This chain uses TRBV5-6 with TRBJ2-1; 11 bases align to TRBD2. The CDR3 has 19 amino acids. CDR1 is SGHDT and CDR2 is YYEEEE in the germline V gene. The junction had 17 bases not matched to a gene; V was cut back by 5 bases and J by 4 bases. CDR3 bases: TGTGCCAGCAGATCCCAAACTAGCGGGAGTAGGAAATATTACAATGAGCAGTTCTTC. Translation: CASRSQTSGSRKYYNEQFF.

V gene TRBV7-9 combines with J gene TRBJ2-1; TRBD1 agrees at 8 bases. Looked up from germline, CDR1 is SEHNR and CDR2 is FQNEAQ (reference sequence). CDR3 length: 11 residues. J gave up 16 bases and V 7 bases, and 9 bases lay outside the gene matches. The DNA for the CDR3 is TGTGCCAGCAACTCGGGACAGGAAATTTTCTTC. Its translation: CASNSGQEIFF.

The CDR3 DNA follows: TGTGCCACCGCCCACAGGGCACGCCAAGAGACCCAGTACTTC. As protein: CATAHRARQETQYF. The chain employs TRBV19 and TRBJ2-5; a possible D gene is TRBD1 (6 bases). CDR1 LNHDA and CDR2 SQIVND come from the germline V gene (reference sequence). This CDR3 spans 14 amino acids. V lost 10 bases, J lost 1 base, and 16 bases lay in between.

The chain employs TRBV11-2 and TRBJ2-7; the D gene is possibly TRBD1 (5 bases). Per the germline V gene, CDR1 is SGHAT and CDR2 is FQNNGV. The CDR3 covers 14 residues. Trimming stripped 1 base from V and 6 bases from J, with 13 bases between. The CDR3 loop reads CASSLVQGGREQYF. The CDR3, as DNA: TGTGCCAGCAGCTTAGTGCAGGGTGGGCGCGAGCAGTACTTC.

The rearrangement joins TRBV7-9 to TRBJ1-1; D gene uncertain. The CDR3 extends over 14 amino acids. Germline loops: CDR1 SEHNR, CDR2 FQNEAQ (reference sequence). V gave up 0 bases and J gave up 4 bases, with 9 bases separating them. The CDR3 sequence is CASSLAVPSTEAFF. The CDR3 nucleotides are TGTGCCAGCAGCTTAGCCGTACCGAGCACTGAAGCTTTCTTT.

Only a few counts were recorded for this clone. This rearrangement joins TRBV18 to TRBJ2-3, with 7 positions matching TRBD2. Germline V gene sequence: CDR1 KGHSH, CDR2 LQKENI. The CDR3 loop spans 17 amino acids. V shed 1 base, J shed 4 bases, and the junction held 11 bases outside the gene matches. DNA of the CDR3: TGTGCCAGCTCACCACAAGCTAGCGGATATGGCGCAGATACGCAGTATTTT. It is translated as CASSPQASGYGADTQYF.

V and J are TRBV7-3 and TRBJ2-6, with D perhaps matching TRBD1 (5 bases). The CDR3 is 14 residues long. Germline-derived CDR1 and CDR2 are SGHTA and FQGTGA. V shed 3 bases and J shed 9 bases, with 12 bases lying between them. The CDR3 DNA sequence: TGTGCCAGCAGCTTCGGACACGCGAACAACGTCCTGACTTTC. As protein: CASSFGHANNVLTF.

The chain links TRBV20-1 to TRBJ1-2; D is perhaps TRBD1 (5 bases). The V gene lost 5 bases and the J gene lost 7 bases, with 11 bases spanning the gap. This CDR3 has 11 amino acids. CDR1 DFQATT and CDR2 SNEGSKA come from the germline V gene (reference sequence). The CDR3 here is CSAEEGLGYTF. CDR3 in DNA: TGCAGTGCTGAAGAGGGACTTGGCTACACCTTC.

V and J are TRBV18 and TRBJ1-4, with TRBD1 as a possible D gene (6 bases). CDR3 length equals 15 residues. V dropped 0 bases and J dropped 6 bases, with 11 bases sitting between them. Germline CDR1 and CDR2: KGHSH and LQKENI. This CDR3 reads CASSPPQGKDEKLFF. CDR3 DNA sequence: TGTGCCAGCTCACCACCTCAGGGGAAAGATGAAAAACTGTTTTTT.

The rearrangement uses TRBV5-4 and TRBJ2-7, with TRBD2 matching 10 bases. Germline V gene sequence: CDR1 SGHNT, CDR2 YYREEE (reference sequence). V shed 0 bases, J shed 4 bases, and the junction held 4 bases outside the gene matches. The CDR3 is 15 amino acids. The CDR3 coding sequence is TGTGCCAGCAGCTTGGGGCTAGCGGGGGCTTACGAGCAGTACTTC. As protein: CASSLGLAGAYEQYF.

The chain recombines TRBV4-3 with TRBJ2-7; 9 bases are shared with TRBD1. J gave up 6 bases and V 5 bases, and 8 bases lay outside the gene matches. Germline CDR1 reads LGHNA; CDR2 reads YSLEER. The CDR3 contains 14 residues. The CDR3 loop reads CASSFGQGYSEQYF. The CDR3 DNA reads as TGCGCCAGCAGCTTCGGACAGGGGTATTCCGAGCAGTACTTC.

The chain links TRBV5-1 to TRBJ1-1, with TRBD1 identical over 11 bases. The CDR3 covers 15 residues. The germline V gene has CDR1 SGHRS and CDR2 YFSETQ. With V trimmed by 1 base and J by 7 bases, 6 bases remained unmatched. The CDR3 DNA follows: TGCGCCAGCAGCTTGCAATTGGGACAGGGGGATGAAGCTTTCTTT. Its translation: CASSLQLGQGDEAFF.

This chain uses TRBV5-5 with TRBJ1-1; maybe TRBD1 (6 bases). CDR3 size: 13 residues. Trimming left V 4 bases short and J 5 bases short, with 12 bases between. CDR1 is SGHKS, CDR2 YYEKEE, per germline (reference sequence). This CDR3 reads CASSLATGTEAFF. In nucleotides, the CDR3 is TGTGCCAGCAGCCTGGCAACAGGGACTGAAGCTTTCTTT.

This sequence joins TRBV7-2 and TRBJ2-5; possibly TRBD2 for D (5 bases). This CDR3 contains 14 residues. CDR1 SGHTA and CDR2 FQGNSA come from the germline V gene. Trimming cost V 1 base and J 2 bases, with 8 bases left between them. The CDR3 DNA is TGTGCCAGCAGCTTAGGGCGGAGGCAAGAGACCCAGTACTTC. Protein: CASSLGRRQETQYF.

The J gene is TRBJ1-6, the V gene TRBV6-5; 9 nucleotides agree with TRBD1. V lost 6 bases, J lost 8 bases, and 5 bases stayed unmatched. CDR1 MNHEY and CDR2 SVGAGI come from the germline V gene. This CDR3 has 14 amino acids. The CDR3 sequence: CASRGTGRDSPLHF. In DNA, the CDR3 is TGTGCCAGCAGGGGGACAGGGCGGGATTCACCCCTCCACTTT.

The table lists this clone with a few counts. As DNA, the CDR3 is TGTGCCAGTAGTATAGGGGGCGGTTATACCTCTGGCTACACCTTC. Its protein product is CASSIGGGYTSGYTF. The chain employs TRBV19 and TRBJ1-2; tentative D call: TRBD1 (5 bases). With 1 base removed from V and 7 bases from J, the gap between germline ends came to 16 bases. Germline V lookup: CDR1 LNHDA, CDR2 SQIVND (reference sequence). This CDR3 contains 15 residues.

V and J are TRBV11-2 and TRBJ1-1; 7 nucleotides align to TRBD1. Looked up from germline, CDR1 is SGHAT and CDR2 is FQNNGV. The CDR3 sequence is 14 residues long. V lost 7 bases, J lost 8 bases, and 13 bases stayed unmatched. CDR3 nucleotides: TGTGCCAGCACCGAAGGGCCGACGGACAGGGAAGCTTTCTTT. This translates into CASTEGPTDREAFF.

CDR3 region: CASSPRDLYNEQFF. CDR3 coding DNA: TGTGCCAGCAGCCCCCGGGACTTATACAATGAGCAGTTCTTC. This sequence joins TRBV7-9 and TRBJ2-1; D possibly corresponds to TRBD2 (6 bases). Germline CDR1 is SEHNR and CDR2 is FQNEAQ (reference sequence). Trimming stripped 5 bases from V and 4 bases from J, with 12 bases between. CDR3 length equals 14 residues.